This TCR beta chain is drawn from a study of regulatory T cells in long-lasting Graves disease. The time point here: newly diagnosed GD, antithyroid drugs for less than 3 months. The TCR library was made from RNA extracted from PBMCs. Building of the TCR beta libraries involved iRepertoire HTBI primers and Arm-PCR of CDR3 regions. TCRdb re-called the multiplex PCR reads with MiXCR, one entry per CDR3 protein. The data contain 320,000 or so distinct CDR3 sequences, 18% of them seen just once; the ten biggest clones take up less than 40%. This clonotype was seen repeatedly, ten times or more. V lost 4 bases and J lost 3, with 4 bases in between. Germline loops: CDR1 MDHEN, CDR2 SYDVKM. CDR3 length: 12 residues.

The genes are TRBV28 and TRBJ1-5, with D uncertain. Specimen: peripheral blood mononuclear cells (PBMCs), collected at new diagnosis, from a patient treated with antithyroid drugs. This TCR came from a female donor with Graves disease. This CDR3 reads CASSSVNQPQHF. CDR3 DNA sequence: TGTGCCAGCAGTTCGGTCAATCAGCCCCAGCATTTT.